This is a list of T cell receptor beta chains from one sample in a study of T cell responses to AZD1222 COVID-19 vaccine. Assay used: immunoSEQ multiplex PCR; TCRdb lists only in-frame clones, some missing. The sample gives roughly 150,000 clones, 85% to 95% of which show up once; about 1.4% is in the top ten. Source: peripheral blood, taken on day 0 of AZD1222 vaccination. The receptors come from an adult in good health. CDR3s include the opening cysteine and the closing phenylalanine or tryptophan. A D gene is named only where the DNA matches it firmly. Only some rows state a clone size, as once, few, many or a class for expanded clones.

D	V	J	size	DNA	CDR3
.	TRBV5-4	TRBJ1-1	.	TGTGCCAGCAGCTTGTATGGTTTTTGGGGGCAAGAGGACACTGAAGCTTTCTTT	CASSLYGFWGQEDTEAFF
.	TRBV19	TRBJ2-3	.	TGTGCCAGTAGTATAGTTCACACTATCCCTGATACGCAGTATTTT	CASSIVHTIPDTQYF
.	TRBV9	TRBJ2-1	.	TGTGCCAGCAGCATCCAAACCGGGCCTAGCTCCTACAATGAGCAGTTCTTC	CASSIQTGPSSYNEQFF
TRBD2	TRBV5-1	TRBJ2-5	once	TGCGCCAGCAGTCGCGGGGGATCCCGGCAAGAGACCCAGTACTTC	CASSRGGSRQETQYF
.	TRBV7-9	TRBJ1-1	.	TGTGCCAGCAGCATACAACATCTTCGTCAGAACACTGAAGCTTTCTTT	CASSIQHLRQNTEAFF
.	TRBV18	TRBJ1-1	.	TGTGCCAGCTCACCGGGTTACATGAACACTGAAGCTTTCTTT	CASSPGYMNTEAFF
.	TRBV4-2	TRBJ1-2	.	TGTGCCAGCAGCCACGGGAACACAGGAGACTATGGCTACACCTTC	CASSHGNTGDYGYTF
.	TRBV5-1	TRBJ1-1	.	TGCGCCAGCAGCTTGGAGGCGGGGGCGCGCAGGGCTTTCTTT	CASSLEAGARRAFF
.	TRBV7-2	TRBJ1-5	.	TGTGCCAGCAGCTCGTCGATGGGGAGCCAGCCCCAGCATTTT	CASSSSMGSQPQHF
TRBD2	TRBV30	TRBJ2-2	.	TGTGCCTGGAGTAGCGGGAGTTGGAACACCGGGGAGCTGTTTTTT	CAWSSGSWNTGELFF
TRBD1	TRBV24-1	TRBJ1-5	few	TGTGCCACCAGTGATTTGCAGGGTGAACTACAGGGGCCGGGTCAGCCCCAGCATTTT	CATSDLQGELQGPGQPQHF
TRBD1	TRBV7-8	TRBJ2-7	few	TGTGCCAGCAGCGTACCTGAGACAGGGACGACCTACGAGCAGTACTTC	CASSVPETGTTYEQYF
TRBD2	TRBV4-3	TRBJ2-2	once	TGCGCCAGCAGCCCGGGACTAGCGGGAGGGCCTTCCGGGGAGCTGTTTTTT	CASSPGLAGGPSGELFF
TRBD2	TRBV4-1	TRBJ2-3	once	TGCGCCAGCAGCTTGGTGGGCGGGAGTCCCACAGATACGCAGTATTTT	CASSLVGGSPTDTQYF
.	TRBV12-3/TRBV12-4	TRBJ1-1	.	TGTGCCAGCAGTTTTGGACGTAACACTGAAGCTTTCTTT	CASSFGRNTEAFF
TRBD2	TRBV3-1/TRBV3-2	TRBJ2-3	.	TGTGCCAGCAGCCAACAACTAGCGGAAGTCACAGATACGCAGTATTTT	CASSQQLAEVTDTQYF
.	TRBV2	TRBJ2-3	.	TGTGCCAGCCGGGTCACCCCTAGCACAGATACGCAGTATTTT	CASRVTPSTDTQYF
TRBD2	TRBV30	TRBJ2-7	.	TGTGCCTGGAGTGTTAAGCGGGAGGGCCGTTGCGAGCAGTACTTC	CAWSVKREGRCEQYF
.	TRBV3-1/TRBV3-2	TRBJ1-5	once	TGTGCCAGCAGCCAAGAGATGGATCAGCCCCAGCATTTT	CASSQEMDQPQHF
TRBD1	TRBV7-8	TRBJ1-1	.	TGTGCCAGCAGCCGTACCGGGACAGTTAACACTGAAGCTTTCTTT	CASSRTGTVNTEAFF
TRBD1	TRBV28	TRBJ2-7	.	TGTGCCATTCGGGACAGGGAGTCCTACGAGCAGTACTTC	CAIRDRESYEQYF
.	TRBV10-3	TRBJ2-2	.	TGTGCCATCAAACGGCACCCCCTGAACACCGGGGAGCTGTTTTTT	CAIKRHPLNTGELFF
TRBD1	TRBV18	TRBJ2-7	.	TGTGCCAGCTCACCAGGGACAGGGGGTTTGTACGAGCAGTACTTC	CASSPGTGGLYEQYF
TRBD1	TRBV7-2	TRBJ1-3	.	TGTGCCAGCAGCTTCACGGGACAGGGGGCGGGAAACACCATATATTTT	CASSFTGQGAGNTIYF
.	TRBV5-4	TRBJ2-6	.	TGTGCCTACGGTGTCCCTGGGGCCAACGTCCTGACTTTC	CAYGVPGANVLTF
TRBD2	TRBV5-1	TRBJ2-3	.	TGCGCCAGCAGCTTGGGGCTAGCGGGGCCCCCAGATACGCAGTATTTT	CASSLGLAGPPDTQYF
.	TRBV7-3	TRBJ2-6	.	TGTGCCAGCAGCTTAAATCGGGACCCTGGGGCCAACGTCCTGACTTTC	CASSLNRDPGANVLTF
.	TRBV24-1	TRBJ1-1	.	TGTGCCACCAGCTCTACTTTTTTTGGTACTGAAGCTTTCTTT	CATSSTFFGTEAFF
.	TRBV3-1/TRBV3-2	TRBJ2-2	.	TGTGCCAGCAGCCAAGAGGGGGCGAGGTCCGGGGAGCTGTTTTTT	CASSQEGARSGELFF
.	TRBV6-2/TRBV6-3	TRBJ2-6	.	TGTGCCAGCAGTTACAGAAACACCGGGGCCAACGTCCTGACTTTC	CASSYRNTGANVLTF
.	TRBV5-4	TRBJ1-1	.	TGTGCCAGCAGCCCCTGGACAGAGGACACTGAAGCTTTCTTT	CASSPWTEDTEAFF
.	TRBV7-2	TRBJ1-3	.	TGTGCCAGCAGCTTAGATACAAGGTCCGGAAACACCATATATTTT	CASSLDTRSGNTIYF
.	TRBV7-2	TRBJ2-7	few	TGTGCCAGCAGCTTAGTTCTCTACGAGCAGTACTTC	CASSLVLYEQYF
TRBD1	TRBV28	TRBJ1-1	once	TGTGCCACCGGACAGGGTGCTGAAGCTTTCTTT	CATGQGAEAFF
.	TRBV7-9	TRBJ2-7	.	TGTGCCAGCAGCTTAGACAGGGAAGGGCAGTACTTC	CASSLDREGQYF
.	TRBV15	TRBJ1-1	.	TGTGCCACCAGCAGAGAACAAATGCAGGTTCCAGCTTTCTTT	CATSREQMQVPAFF
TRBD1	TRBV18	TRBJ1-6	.	TGTGCCAGCTCGTCGGACAGGGTTAATTCACCCCTCCACTTT	CASSSDRVNSPLHF
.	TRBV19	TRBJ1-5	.	TGTGCCAGTAGTATCGCAGGGCTGGGGCAGCCCCAGCATTTT	CASSIAGLGQPQHF
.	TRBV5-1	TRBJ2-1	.	TGCGCCAGCAGCCCTCCGGCAAATGAGCAGTTCTTC	CASSPPANEQFF
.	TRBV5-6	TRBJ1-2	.	TGTGCCAGCAGCCCTGGGGGGCTCCCGGTAAAGGATGGCTACACCTTC	CASSPGGLPVKDGYTF
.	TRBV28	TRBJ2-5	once	TGTGCCAGCAGAACTACTGGCCGAGGGGAGACCCAGTACTTC	CASRTTGRGETQYF
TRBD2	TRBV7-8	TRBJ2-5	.	TGTGCCAGCAGCTTAGGGGGGGGTCAAAAGACCCAGTACTTC	CASSLGGGQKTQYF
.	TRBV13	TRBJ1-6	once	TGTGCCAGCAGCCATTCAGGGTCCCTCAGCTATAATTCACCCCTCCACTTT	CASSHSGSLSYNSPLHF
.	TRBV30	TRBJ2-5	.	TGTGCCTGGAGCGTACAGGGCCAGACCCAGTACTTC	CAWSVQGQTQYF
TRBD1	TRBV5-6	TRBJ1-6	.	TGTGCCAGCAGGGCACAGGGGACAAATAATAATTCACCCCTCCACTTT	CASRAQGTNNNSPLHF
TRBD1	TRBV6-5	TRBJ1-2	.	TGTGCCAGCAGCCTAACAGGGGCGAGCTATGGCTACACCTTC	CASSLTGASYGYTF
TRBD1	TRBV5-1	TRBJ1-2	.	TGCGCCAGCAGCTTAGCAACAGGGGTCCCCTTTGGCTACACCTTC	CASSLATGVPFGYTF
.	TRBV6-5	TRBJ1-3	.	TGTGCCAGCGCTGCCGCGGGCTCTGGAAACACCATATATTTT	CASAAAGSGNTIYF
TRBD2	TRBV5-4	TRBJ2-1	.	TGTGCCAGCAATAGCGGGAACTACAATGAGCAGTTCTTC	CASNSGNYNEQFF